The 23 T cell receptor beta chains in this list originate from one sample, sequenced in a study of a mutant IDH1 vaccine in newly diagnosed glioma. Some clones are missing from TCRdb's copy, which holds only in-frame ones; the method was immunoSEQ multiplex PCR. Found here are fewer than 70,000 clones, approximately 80% of them singletons; the top ten hold 3% to 4.5%. Indicated time point: week 11, during vaccination. One vaccine dose held 300 ug of mutant IDH1 20-mer peptide and came with topical imiquimod. Their cognate antigens are unknown. Sequences were derived from PBMCs, sampled from a glioma patient whose treatment included an IDH1 peptide vaccine. The origin of the receptors is a man aged 25 to 40 with glioma.

The chain joins TRBV7-3 to TRBJ1-1, with 8 bases lining up with TRBD1. The CDR3 is made up of 18 amino acids. The J segment lost 1 base and the V segment lost 5 bases, leaving 15 bases of the junction unmatched. CDR1 SGHTA and CDR2 FQGTGA come from the germline V gene. The CDR3: CASSEQRTGPGSNTEAFF. CDR3 DNA sequence: TGTGCCAGCAGCGAACAAAGGACAGGGCCGGGCTCGAACACTGAAGCTTTCTTT.

CDR3 in amino acids: CASSSQAVALNYGYTF. DNA for the CDR3: TGTGCCAGCAGCTCGCAAGCGGTGGCCCTTAACTATGGCTACACCTTC. J is TRBJ1-2 and V is TRBV13; D not resolved. Per the germline V gene, CDR1 is PRHDT and CDR2 is FYEKMQ (reference sequence). Trimming took off 4 bases at V and 1 base at J, with 16 bases between the two ends. The CDR3 loop spans 16 amino acids. The variable domain in full, completed from reference TRBV13 and TRBJ1-2, reads AAGVIQSPRHLIKEKRETATLKCYPIPRHDTVYWYQQGPGQDPQFLISFYEKMQSDKGSIPDRFSAQQFSDYHSELNMSSLELGDSALYFCASSSQAVALNYGYTFGSGTRLTVV.

V and J are TRBV28 and TRBJ2-7; perhaps TRBD1 as D (5 bases). Germline V CDR1 and CDR2: MDHEN, SYDVKM. This CDR3 has 12 residues. Trimming left V 2 bases short and J 4 bases short, with 6 bases between. The CDR3 region is CASSLRQYEQYF. The CDR3 region has the DNA TGTGCCAGCAGTTTAAGACAGTACGAGCAGTACTTC.

This chain connects TRBV9 to TRBJ2-3, with 7 positions matching TRBD2. J lost 2 bases, V lost 4 bases, and 7 bases had no gene match. CDR3 length: 15 amino acids. Per the germline V gene, CDR1 is SGDLS and CDR2 is YYNGEE. CDR3 nucleotides: TGTGCCAGCAGCCTCTGGGGGGGTGTCACAGATACGCAGTATTTT. Its translation is CASSLWGGVTDTQYF.

The rearrangement joins TRBV11-1 to TRBJ1-1; D might be TRBD1 (5 bases). The CDR3 covers 14 residues. Germline V gene sequence: CDR1 SGHAT, CDR2 FQDESV (reference sequence). V shed 0 bases and J shed 6 bases, with 11 bases lying between them. CDR3 amino acids: CASSLAPGSPEAFF. CDR3 DNA sequence: TGTGCCAGCAGCTTAGCCCCAGGGAGTCCTGAAGCTTTCTTT.

V usage is TRBV7-6 and J usage is TRBJ1-3, with 7 bases identical to TRBD1. CDR3 length: 13 amino acids. Germline CDR1 SGHVS, CDR2 FNYEAQ. The junction had 4 bases not matched to a gene; V was cut back by 7 bases and J by 4 bases. This chain's CDR3 is CASTEGQGNTIYF. In nucleotides, the CDR3 is TGTGCCAGCACCGAGGGACAGGGAAACACCATATATTTT.

The chain combines TRBV4-2 with TRBJ2-7; 7 bases are shared with TRBD2. CDR1 is LGHNA, CDR2 YNFKEQ, per germline. With 1 base clipped from V and 0 bases from J, the junction kept 3 bases outside the gene matches. The CDR3 is 15 residues long. The CDR3 DNA is TGTGCCAGCAGCCAAGTTCGGGGGGACTCCTACGAGCAGTACTTC. Residues: CASSQVRGDSYEQYF.

Remarks on this clone: The junction shows a germline mismatch at one end, possibly a read error. This sequence joins TRBV6-5 and TRBJ2-7, with D perhaps being TRBD1 or TRBD2 (6 bases each). The CDR3 sequence is 12 residues long. Per germline, CDR1 MNHEY and CDR2 SVGAGI. CDR3 in amino acids: CASSTGGGVPHF. CDR3 nucleotides: TGTGCCAGCAGTACCGGGGGCGGGGTACCGCACTTC.

The CDR3 bases are TGTGCCAGTAGTATAGTATTCGAGGGTAACCAGCCCCAGCATTTT. It yields the protein CASSIVFEGNQPQHF. This chain joins TRBV19 and TRBJ1-5, with no clear D. The length of the CDR3 is 15 residues. Trimming took off 1 base at V and 7 bases at J, with 14 bases between the two ends. Germline CDR1 LNHDA, CDR2 SQIVND (reference sequence).

The chain carries TRBV5-5 and TRBJ2-2; 7 nucleotides line up with TRBD1. The length of the CDR3 is 16 residues. Germline CDR1 and CDR2: SGHKS and YYEKEE (reference sequence). V shed 1 base, J shed 1 base, and the junction held 4 bases outside the gene matches. The CDR3 nucleotides read TGTGCCAGCAGCTTGTTTCACAGGGGGAACACCGGGGAGCTGTTTTTT. This encodes CASSLFHRGNTGELFF.

This clone was observed a few times. The chain is built from TRBV5-1 and TRBJ1-1; 9 bases line up with TRBD1. In germline, CDR1 is SGHRS, CDR2 YFSETQ. This CDR3 has 13 amino acids. V shed 3 bases, J shed 7 bases, and the junction held 4 bases outside the gene matches. The CDR3 loop reads CASSSTGGVEAFF. CDR3 coding DNA: TGCGCCAGCAGCTCAACAGGGGGCGTTGAAGCTTTCTTT.

This chain uses TRBV19 with TRBJ2-7; 15 positions agree with TRBD2. The CDR3 runs to 17 residues. V trimming: 7 bases; J trimming: 1 base; junction bases outside the gene matches: 8. The germline V gene has CDR1 LNHDA and CDR2 SQIVND (reference sequence). CDR3 bases: TGTGCCAGTAAGGGACTAGCGGGGGGCCCGCATTCCTACGAGCAGTACTTC. Amino acids: CASKGLAGGPHSYEQYF.

The rearrangement joins TRBV28 to TRBJ1-2, with 8 bases fitting TRBD1. CDR3 length: 14 amino acids. V shed 9 bases and J 6 bases; nucleotides not matched to a gene: 12. Germline-derived CDR1 and CDR2 are MDHEN and SYDVKM. This CDR3 is CASRGTGALHGYTF. The CDR3 DNA reads as TGTGCCAGTAGGGGGACAGGAGCCCTCCATGGCTACACCTTC.

This clone was recorded once. The chain uses TRBV18 and TRBJ1-1, with a tentative D call TRBD1 (6 bases). Germline CDR1 is KGHSH and CDR2 is LQKENI. The length of the CDR3 is 24 residues. V lost 0 bases and J lost 1, with 36 bases in between. As DNA, the CDR3 is TGTGCCAGCTCACCACCTTTTTCATCGGGGCGGTCATTAGGGGGAGGTGGGCGGAACACTGAAGCTTTCTTT. This translates into CASSPPFSSGRSLGGGGRNTEAFF.

There are a few counts of this clone. The chain recombines TRBV5-1 with TRBJ1-2; the D is unclear. This CDR3 spans 17 amino acids. V gave up 1 base and J gave up 5 bases, with 21 bases separating them. CDR1 is SGHRS, CDR2 YFSETQ, per germline. This chain's CDR3 is CASSLRNASEFRYGYTF. CDR3 bases: TGCGCCAGCAGCTTGAGGAACGCGAGCGAGTTTAGGTATGGCTACACCTTC. The whole variable domain, remainder taken from reference TRBV5-1 and TRBJ1-2, is KAGVTQTPRYLIKTRGQQVTLSCSPISGHRSVSWYQQTPGQGLQFLFEYFSETQRNKGNFPGRFSGRQFSNSRSEMNVSTLELGDSALYLCASSLRNASEFRYGYTFGSGTRLTVV.

The genes are TRBV9 and TRBJ1-1; D is perhaps TRBD1 (6 bases). The ends were cut back, 6 bases at V and 5 bases at J, with 14 bases in the middle. Per germline, CDR1 SGDLS and CDR2 YYNGEE. This CDR3 is 13 amino acids long. CDR3: CASNIQGDTEAFF. The CDR3 DNA is TGTGCCAGCAATATACAGGGAGATACTGAAGCTTTCTTT.

The V gene is TRBV28, the J gene TRBJ2-7, with D maybe TRBD1 (5 bases). The CDR3 is 14 residues long. Germline V CDR1 and CDR2: MDHEN, SYDVKM. V lost 5 bases and J lost 6, with 17 bases in between. The CDR3 sequence: CASSLDTLRIEQYF. As DNA, the CDR3 is TGTGCCAGCAGTCTGGACACGTTGAGGATCGAGCAGTACTTC.

The genes are TRBV5-4 and TRBJ2-2; 8 bases are shared with TRBD2. This CDR3 has 15 residues. V lost 3 bases to trimming and J lost 3 bases; unmatched junction nucleotides: 4. Germline CDR1 is SGHNT and CDR2 is YYREEE (reference sequence). The CDR3 protein is CASSSSGRYTGELFF. CDR3 bases: TGTGCCAGCAGCTCTAGCGGGCGTTACACCGGGGAGCTGTTTTTT.

Here the CDR3 DNA reads TGTGCCAGCAGTCCTCGTGCTAGCGGGGGCACAGATACGCAGTATTTT. Translated: CASSPRASGGTDTQYF. V is TRBV28 and J is TRBJ2-3; TRBD2 agrees at 9 bases. Trimming removed 5 bases from V and 1 base from J; junction bases left unmatched: 7. From germline, CDR1 is MDHEN and CDR2 SYDVKM. The CDR3 extends over 16 amino acids.

This clone appeared a single time. V usage is TRBV30 and J usage is TRBJ2-2; 8 bases are a match to TRBD1. Losses at the gene ends were 5 bases for V and 5 bases for J; bases not matched to a gene: 1. The CDR3 extends over 12 amino acids. Germline loops: CDR1 GTSNPN, CDR2 SVGIG (reference sequence). The CDR3 sequence is CAWGQGTGELFF. The CDR3 nucleotides read TGTGCCTGGGGACAGGGAACCGGGGAGCTGTTTTTT.

V gene TRBV19 combines with J gene TRBJ2-7, with 8 positions matching TRBD1. The CDR3 runs to 19 residues. In germline, CDR1 is LNHDA, CDR2 SQIVND (reference sequence). The trim removed 3 bases at V and 3 bases at J, leaving 19 bases unmatched. CDR3 loop: CASSIQLIRTGTERYEQYF. The DNA for the CDR3 is TGTGCCAGTAGTATCCAACTCATTCGGACAGGGACTGAACGCTACGAGCAGTACTTC.

The V call is TRBV7-8, the J call TRBJ2-5, with D perhaps TRBD2 (5 bases). V lost 5 bases and J 4 bases, leaving 11 bases between the germline ends. The germline CDR1 and CDR2 sequences are SGHVS and FQNEAQ. The CDR3 has 13 residues. In nucleotides, the CDR3 is TGTGCCAGCAGCACTAGGATGCCAGAGACCCAGTACTTC. It specifies CASSTRMPETQYF.

This clone appeared once. The chain uses TRBV25-1 and TRBJ1-1; no firm D call. V was clipped by 3 bases and J by 5 bases, with 7 bases between them. Germline V gene data show CDR1 as MGHDK and CDR2 as SYGVNS. There are 12 residues in the CDR3. The CDR3, as DNA: TGTGCCAGCAGTGATGGGGTGACTGAAGCTTTCTTT. Translating it yields CASSDGVTEAFF.